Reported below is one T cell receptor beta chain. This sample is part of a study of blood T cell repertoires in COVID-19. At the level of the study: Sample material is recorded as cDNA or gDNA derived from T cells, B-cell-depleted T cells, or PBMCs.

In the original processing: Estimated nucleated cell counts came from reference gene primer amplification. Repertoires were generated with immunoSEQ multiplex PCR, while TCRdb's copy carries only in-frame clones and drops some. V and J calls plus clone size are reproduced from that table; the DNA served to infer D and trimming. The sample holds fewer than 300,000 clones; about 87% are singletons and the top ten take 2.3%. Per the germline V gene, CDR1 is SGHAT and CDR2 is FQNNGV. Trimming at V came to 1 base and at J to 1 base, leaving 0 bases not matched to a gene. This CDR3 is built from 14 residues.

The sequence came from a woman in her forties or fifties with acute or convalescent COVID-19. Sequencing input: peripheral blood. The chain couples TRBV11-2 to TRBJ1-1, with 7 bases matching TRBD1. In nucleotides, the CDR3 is TGTGCCAGCAGCTTAGGGACAGGGAACACTGAAGCTTTCTTT. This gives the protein CASSLGTGNTEAFF.